This T cell receptor beta chain appears in the sequencing data of a study of shared clonotypes between healthy human individuals. Study conclusions and caveats: Estimated clonotype richness was generally higher in naive than memory subsets. Four donors had around 5% of their naive CD4 clonotypes in common. The authors expected sequencing depth to affect clonotype sharing among donors.

To note about this clone: Its antigen is currently unknown.

For sorted subsets, roughly 210 ng DNA per replicate equaled 33,000 or so T cell genomes. Method: immunoSEQ multiplex PCR; TCRdb's copy keeps in-frame clones and lacks some. Of roughly 1,500,000 clones in the sample, 95% to 99% were seen once. The origin of this receptor is a man aged 25-45 years in good health. Sequencing was performed on naive CD4+ T cells sorted from blood. Subset denoted: CD45RA+ positively selected.

The CDR3 protein is CASSRDPLGETQYF. The DNA of the CDR3 is TGTGCCAGCAGCCGCGACCCACTTGGAGAGACCCAGTACTTC. V gene TRBV5-5 combines with J gene TRBJ2-5; no reliable D call. Germline V lookup: CDR1 SGHKS, CDR2 YYEKEE (reference sequence). V was shortened by 4 bases and J by 4 bases, with 14 bases between the two germline ends. The CDR3 has 14 amino acids.